These 6 T cell receptor beta chains were sequenced from one sample in a study of CD8 T cells in Susac syndrome. Reverse transcription used about 0.45 to 1 ug RNA and random hexamers. MiXCR, run by TCRdb on the immunoSEQ multiplex PCR reads, gives a single entry per CDR3 protein. The table includes hundreds of thousands of distinct CDR3 sequences, 90% to 95% detected once. Sequenced sample: CD4+ T cells from PBMCs. Receptor source: a human donor with multiple sclerosis.

The gene calls are TRBV29-1 and TRBJ2-7; weak D call: TRBD2 (7 bases). Germline CDR1 SQVTM, CDR2 ANQGSEA. This CDR3 spans 14 amino acids. Trimming took 3 bases from V and 2 from J, leaving 14 bases between them. As DNA, the CDR3 is TGCAGCGTTGAGGGAACAGGGAGGGCCTACGAGCAGTACTTC. Encoded protein: CSVEGTGRAYEQYF.

The gene calls are TRBV29-1 and TRBJ1-1; D remains ambiguous. Trimming removed 6 bases at V and 1 base at J, with 9 bases between. CDR1 SQVTM and CDR2 ANQGSEA come from the germline V gene. This CDR3 comprises 12 residues. CDR3: CSVRSPNTEAFF. In DNA, the CDR3 is TGCAGCGTCCGAAGTCCGAACACTGAAGCTTTCTTT.

This chain connects TRBV4-1 to TRBJ2-3, with TRBD1 as a possible D gene (6 bases). V lost 2 bases and J 4 bases, leaving 7 bases between the germline ends. The CDR3 spans 13 residues. Germline lookup yields CDR1 MGHRA and CDR2 YSYEKL. The CDR3 is CASSQPGADTQYF. In DNA form, the CDR3 reads TGCGCCAGCAGCCAACCAGGGGCAGATACGCAGTATTTT.

In its sample, this clonotype was seen once. The chain combines TRBV30 with TRBJ2-3, with D hard to call. Per germline, CDR1 GTSNPN and CDR2 SVGIG (reference sequence). This CDR3 is 11 amino acids long. V lost 0 bases and J 12 bases, leaving 10 bases between the germline ends. CDR3 amino acids: CAWSVARLQYF. The CDR3 DNA is TGTGCCTGGAGTGTTGCACGGCTACAGTATTTT.

The chain links TRBV24-1 to TRBJ2-5, with 7 bases fitting TRBD1. This CDR3 has 14 residues. The germline V gene has CDR1 KGHDR and CDR2 SFDVKD. The V gene end was trimmed by 2 bases and the J gene end by 3 bases; junction bases not matched to a gene: 2. CDR3 bases: TGTGCCACCAGTGATTGGGGGACAGAAGAGACCCAGTACTTC. The encoded protein is CATSDWGTEETQYF.

This chain links TRBV6-1 with TRBJ1-2; the match to TRBD1 covers 7 bases. The V segment lost 7 bases and the J segment 4 bases; nucleotides outside the gene matches: 12. Germline loops: CDR1 MNHNS, CDR2 SASEGT. The CDR3 covers 15 residues. CDR3 coding DNA: TGTGCCAGCAAACAGGGGCAAGCTGTGGGCTATGGCTACACCTTC. It encodes CASKQGQAVGYGYTF.